This T cell receptor beta chain was identified during a study of blood T cells in healthy people across ages. PCR was performed a second time for roughly 6 to 12 cycles using a sample-barcoded 5' primer and a J-beta primer mix. TCRdb re-called the 5' RACE reads with MiXCR, one entry per CDR3 protein. Among about 1.5 million distinct CDR3 sequences listed, roughly 40% were seen once. The CDR3 loop spans 14 amino acids. CDR1 is SNHLY and CDR2 is FYNNEI in the germline V gene. The trim removed 4 bases at V and 2 bases at J, leaving 4 bases unmatched. Source material: blood. The TCR comes from a woman between 18 and 29 years old in good health. The V and J genes are TRBV2 and TRBJ2-7; 8 bases fit TRBD1. CDR3 protein: CASSGTGQAYEQYF. As DNA, the CDR3 is TGTGCCAGCAGTGGGACAGGGCAAGCCTACGAGCAGTACTTC.